Listed below are T cell receptor beta chains from one sample, sequenced in a study of blood T cell repertoires in COVID-19. Profiling relied on immunoSEQ multiplex PCR, and the TCRdb table lists in-frame clones only, not all of them. This table holds 140,000 to 150,000 clones, roughly 89% found once. The specimen was peripheral blood. The receptors originated from a man aged 60 to 75 with active or convalescent COVID-19. Both conserved end residues are trimmed from each CDR3.

TRBJ2-5 | TRBV19 | ASTASGSQYEAQY
TRBJ2-3 | TRBV29-1 | SVEEGADTQY
TRBJ2-5 | TRBV2 | ASSEGRGGGETQY
TRBJ1-2 | TRBV6-2/TRBV6-3 | ASSYRTGVSGYT
TRBJ1-2 | TRBV6-1 | ASSEAGTAYGYT
TRBJ2-2 | TRBV10-1 | ASRSGTGLDTGELF
TRBJ2-5 | TRBV14 | ASSQDRGETQY
TRBJ2-2 | TRBV25-1 | ASSEYFQGGTGELF
TRBJ2-5 | TRBV2 | ASSDAGSGRAGETQY
TRBJ2-2 | TRBV6-2/TRBV6-3 | ASSSQFGGVAGELF
TRBJ1-1 | TRBV30 | AWSVRERAF
TRBJ2-3 | TRBV5-6 | ASSFRDRASTDTQY
TRBJ1-2 | TRBV19 | ASRSGTIYGYT
TRBJ1-2 | TRBV24-1 | ATSDLGRGGYT
TRBJ1-3 | TRBV14 | ASSLDSISGNTIY
TRBJ2-1 | TRBV28 | ASTSHSGSSYNEQF
TRBJ1-2 | TRBV5-6 | ASSFPGGAAGYT
TRBJ1-1 | TRBV28 | ASPPAGANTEAF
TRBJ2-3 | TRBV24-1 | ATSNSGGPPSTDTQY
TRBJ2-3 | TRBV9 | ASSLASGGGTDTQY
TRBJ1-2 | TRBV28 | ASSPSPLGYT
TRBJ2-5 | TRBV4-2 | ASSQIGGQGGGETQY
TRBJ2-1 | TRBV19 | ASTTTGTGTYNEQF
TRBJ2-1 | TRBV21-1 | ASSKVLGQDYNEQF
TRBJ1-3 | TRBV18 | ASSLFGQGVSGNTIY
TRBJ2-7 | TRBV6-5 | ASTITTVSYEQY
TRBJ2-2 | TRBV19 | ASSIGSLAGNTGELF
TRBJ2-7 | TRBV24-1 | ATSRTSGGEQY
TRBJ2-7 | TRBV6-5 | ASSYSDRVVEQY
TRBJ1-1 | TRBV10-3 | AISELGQENEAF
TRBJ1-2 | TRBV4-3 | ASSQDKQGRITYGYT
TRBJ2-7 | TRBV19 | ASTRDTPYEQY
TRBJ1-3 | TRBV7-2 | ASSDRRAGNTIY
TRBJ1-6 | TRBV7-9 | ASSYPGVGNSPLH
TRBJ1-5 | TRBV19 | ASTTGQFSNQPQH
TRBJ2-2 | TRBV24-1 | ATSDYAGTATGELF
TRBJ2-5 | TRBV19 | ASSYGAGQETQY
TRBJ1-2 | TRBV2 | ASSPTGGASLGYT
TRBJ2-1 | TRBV21-1 | ASSKGPSGRGEQF
TRBJ1-4 | TRBV6-6 | ASSYSLQGNSLF
TRBJ2-5 | TRBV9 | ASSVSGGPVETQY
TRBJ2-4 | TRBV4-1 | ASRGGGPAKNIQY
TRBJ2-1 | TRBV12-3/TRBV12-4 | ASSQMNEQF
TRBJ2-3 | TRBV4-1 | ASSLPGQGTDTQY
TRBJ2-2 | TRBV20-1 | SASLVLTGELF
TRBJ1-1 | TRBV24-1 | ATSDTANTEAF
TRBJ2-1 | TRBV7-9 | ALRGVSYNEQF
TRBJ2-5 | TRBV18 | ASSRASGQETQY
TRBJ1-1 | TRBV7-8 | ASNDGQGENTEAF
TRBJ2-3 | TRBV4-1 | ASSQEGGGPSTDTQY
TRBJ2-1 | TRBV7-2 | ASSLGLAGYNEQF